This record covers a single T cell receptor (beta chain). Its antigen remains unidentified. Nothing much larger sits one base from this clone, and base qualities are not available. The CDR3 measures 16 amino acids from cysteine to phenylalanine. Just the 48-base CDR3 DNA is kept, in frame starting at base 1. Germline trimming: 0 bases from V, 4 bases from J; junction bases outside gene matches: 6. Whole blood was collected in K2EDTA tubes by collaborating institutions according to the institutions' own protocols. For TCRbeta analysis, collaborators shipped samples as frozen whole blood, isolated PBMCs, or DNA extracted from either of those sample types. The data stem from a study of blood T cell repertoires in COVID-19 (dated by TCRdb to about 2020). About the study as a whole: The collaborator samples originated in the United States, Italy and Spain and spanned the acute and convalescent phases of COVID-19. The dataset comprised deeply sampled blood TCRbeta repertoires from subjects exposed to, actively infected with, or recovered from COVID-19. Sample metadata almost always included a de-identified subject ID, COVID-19 status, age in years and sex. Where available, HLA class I and class II types were obtained from metadata supplied by the sample provider rather than from assay-based typing. Samples came from the ongoing ImmuneRACE study (first 160 participants) plus 1,254 subjects from 6 global collaborators. The material from the prospective study consisted of cDNA or gDNA derived from T cells, B-cell-depleted T cells, or PBMCs. The repertoires were made available in a free public database intended to serve as a resource for research on the immune response to SARS-CoV-2. The study at large found these results: How much clinical and demographic metadata was included differed by source and by participant, and the metadata was provided uncurated.

The immunoSEQ Assay, a bias-controlled multiplex PCR, was used to amplify TCRbeta CDR3 regions from genomic DNA. Processing in the source paper ran as follows. Within the assay, amplification of reference gene primers was used to estimate how many nucleated cells each sample contained. Sequence reads were collapsed and filtered to measure the absolute abundance of every unique TCRbeta CDR3 rearrangement. For each sample, productive Simpson clonality was calculated as the square root of Simpson's diversity index over productive rearrangements. TCRdb limited this immuneACCESS table to in-frame rearrangements with V and J called. A share of clones is missing; checked studies link under half to unresolved V genes, and the rest is unexplained. From that table come the V and J calls and clone size; the DNA was used to work out D and trimming. The sample records about 150,000 clones, about 80% of which are singletons. The ten largest clones represent 3% to 3.5% of the sample.

The sample taken for sequencing was peripheral blood. This clonotype originated in a woman of 80 years or more with acute or convalescent COVID-19. In this chain, TRBV23-1 is recombined with TRBJ1-2; TRBD1 aligns with 9 central bases. TRBV23-1 is an open reading frame whose function is uncertain. The nucleotides read TGCGCCAGCAGTCAATCAGACAGGGGGGTGAGCTATGGCTACACCTTC. Its protein reads: CASSQSDRGVSYGYTF.